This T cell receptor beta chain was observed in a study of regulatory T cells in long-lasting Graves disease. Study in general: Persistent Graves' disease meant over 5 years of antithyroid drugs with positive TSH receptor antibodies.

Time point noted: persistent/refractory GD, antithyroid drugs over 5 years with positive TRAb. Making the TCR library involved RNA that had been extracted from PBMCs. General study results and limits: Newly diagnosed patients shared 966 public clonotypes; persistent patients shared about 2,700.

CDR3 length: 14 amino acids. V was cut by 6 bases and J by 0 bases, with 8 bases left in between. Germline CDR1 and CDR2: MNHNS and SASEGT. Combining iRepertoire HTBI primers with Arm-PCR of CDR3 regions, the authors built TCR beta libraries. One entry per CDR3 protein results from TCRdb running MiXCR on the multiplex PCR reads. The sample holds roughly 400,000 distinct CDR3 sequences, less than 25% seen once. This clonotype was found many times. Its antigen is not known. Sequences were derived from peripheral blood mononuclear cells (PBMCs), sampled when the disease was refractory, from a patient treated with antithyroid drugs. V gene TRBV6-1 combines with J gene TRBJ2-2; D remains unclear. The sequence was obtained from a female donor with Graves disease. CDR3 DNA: TGTGCCAGCAGACCCGTCGCGAACACCGGGGAGCTGTTTTTT. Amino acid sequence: CASRPVANTGELFF.